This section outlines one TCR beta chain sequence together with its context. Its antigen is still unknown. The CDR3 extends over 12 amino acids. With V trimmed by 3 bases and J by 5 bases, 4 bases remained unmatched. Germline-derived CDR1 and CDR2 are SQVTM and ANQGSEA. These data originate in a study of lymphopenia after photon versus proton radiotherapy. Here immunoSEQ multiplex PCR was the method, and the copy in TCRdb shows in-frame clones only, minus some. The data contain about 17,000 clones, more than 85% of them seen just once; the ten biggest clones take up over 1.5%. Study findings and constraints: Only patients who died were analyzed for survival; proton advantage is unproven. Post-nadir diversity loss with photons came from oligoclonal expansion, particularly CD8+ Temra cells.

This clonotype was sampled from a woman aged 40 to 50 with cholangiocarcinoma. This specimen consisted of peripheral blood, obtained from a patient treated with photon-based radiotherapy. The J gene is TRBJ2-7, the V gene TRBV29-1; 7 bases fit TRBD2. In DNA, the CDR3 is TGCAGCGTTGAGGGTCTAGCGGACGAGCAGTACTTC. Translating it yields CSVEGLADEQYF.